The rows below give T cell receptor beta chains drawn from one sample of a study of beta chain features in type 1 diabetes. Assay: immunoSEQ multiplex PCR; the TCRdb copy retains only in-frame clones and omits some. The data contain 200,000 to 300,000 clones, about 30% of them singletons. What was sequenced was central memory CD4+ T cells from blood. The receptor source for this set is a man younger than 45 in good health. Each CDR3 is given with its conserved first and last residue. Each record gives: J gene, D gene, V gene, clone size, CDR3 DNA, CDR3 protein. D genes are given only for firm matches. Clone sizes are given selectively: once, few, many, or a class where the clone is expanded.

TRBJ2-5,-,TRBV28,-,TGTGCCAGCAGTGAGGATGAGACCCAGTACTTC,CASSEDETQYF
TRBJ2-1,TRBD2,TRBV2,few,TGTGCCAGCAGTGAAACTAGCGGGGCAAAGGGGGAGCAGTTCTTC,CASSETSGAKGEQFF
TRBJ2-1,-,TRBV2,-,TGTGCCAGCAGTGGACAGTCCTACAATGAGCAGTTCTTC,CASSGQSYNEQFF
TRBJ2-7,-,TRBV30,few,TGTGCCTGGAGTAGGGACGGATCCTTCTACGAGCAGTACTTC,CAWSRDGSFYEQYF
TRBJ2-1,TRBD2,TRBV27,few,TGTGCCAGCAGTACCCTGACTAGCGGGAAAAGGAACAATGAGCAGTTCTTC,CASSTLTSGKRNNEQFF
TRBJ2-3,-,TRBV29-1,many,TGCAGCGTTGACACGTACACAGATACGCAGTATTTT,CSVDTYTDTQYF
TRBJ1-1,-,TRBV9,many,TGTGCCAGCAGCCCCCGACTGGGGGTCCTGAACACTGAAGCTTTCTTT,CASSPRLGVLNTEAFF
TRBJ2-7,-,TRBV5-1,few,TGCGCCAGCAGCTTGGAGGTCCGATCCTACGAGCAGTACTTC,CASSLEVRSYEQYF
TRBJ2-7,TRBD2,TRBV7-8,-,TGTGCCAGCAGCGCTACTAGCGGGAGGGAGTACTTC,CASSATSGREYF
TRBJ2-5,TRBD2,TRBV7-2,-,TGTGCCAGCAGCTCGAACCGGGGACTAGCTTCCGAGACCCAGTACTTC,CASSSNRGLASETQYF
TRBJ2-1,-,TRBV30,-,TGTGCCTGGAGTGTCCGCCGGTATGAGCAGTTCTTC,CAWSVRRYEQFF
TRBJ2-7,-,TRBV1,-,TGCACCAGCAGCCAAGATTGGGGCAGGGATACCTACGAGCAGTACTTC,CTSSQDWGRDTYEQYF
TRBJ2-1,-,TRBV7-9,few,TGTGCCAGCAGCCAACGGGGCTCCTACAATGAGCAGTTCTTC,CASSQRGSYNEQFF
TRBJ1-5,-,TRBV4-3,-,TGCGCCAGCAGCCAAGATTGGTCAGGGCATCAGCCCCAGCATTTT,CASSQDWSGHQPQHF
TRBJ2-2,-,TRBV30,-,TGTGCCTGGAGTTGGGGGAACTCGGGCACCGGGGAGCTGTTTTTT,CAWSWGNSGTGELFF
TRBJ2-3,TRBD2,TRBV7-9,-,TGTGCCAGCAGCCGATCCTTACTGACTAGCGGATACACAGATACGCAGTATTTT,CASSRSLLTSGYTDTQYF
TRBJ1-1,TRBD1,TRBV28,few,TGTGCCAGCGAGAGACAGGGTCGGACTGAAGCTTTCTTT,CASERQGRTEAFF
TRBJ1-4,-,TRBV29-1,-,TGCAGCGTTGAAACAGGGTCAGGTGAAAAACTGTTTTTT,CSVETGSGEKLFF
TRBJ2-1,-,TRBV29-1,-,TGCAGCGTAGACTTTGGCTCCCACAATGAGCAGTTCTTC,CSVDFGSHNEQFF
TRBJ1-2,TRBD1,TRBV5-1,-,TGCGCCAGCAGCTTGGCTACCCACAGGGGGAAGGATGGCTACACCTTC,CASSLATHRGKDGYTF
TRBJ2-7,-,TRBV5-1,-,TGCGCCAGCAGGGAGCAGGTTTCCCTCTACGAGCAGTACTTC,CASREQVSLYEQYF
TRBJ1-1,-,TRBV30,few,TGTGCCTGGAGAGGGTATATGAACACTGAAGCTTTCTTT,CAWRGYMNTEAFF
TRBJ2-3,TRBD2,TRBV6-6,once,TGTGCCACCTTCGGACTAGCGGGAGGTGGCACAGATACGCAGTATTTT,CATFGLAGGGTDTQYF
TRBJ2-1,-,TRBV28,few,TGTGCCAGCAGTTTGCGGGACATACCTGAGCAGTTCTTC,CASSLRDIPEQFF
TRBJ2-7,TRBD2,TRBV5-1,few,TGCGCCAGCAGCCCCGGACTAGCGGGGGGCTACGAGCAGTACTTC,CASSPGLAGGYEQYF
TRBJ2-7,TRBD1,TRBV29-1,few,TGCAGCGTCGCTGGGACAGGGAACTCCTACGAGCAGTACTTC,CSVAGTGNSYEQYF
TRBJ2-1,-,TRBV6-5,-,TGTGCCAGCAGTTCGGGACGTCTACGCGATGAGCAGTTCTTC,CASSSGRLRDEQFF
TRBJ2-5,-,TRBV30,many,TGTGCCTGGAGTTATGGCGGAAGAACCACCTCGGGGGTGACCCAGTACTTC,CAWSYGGRTTSGVTQYF
TRBJ2-5,-,TRBV18,-,TGTGCCAGCTCACCGCCCGGAGAGACCCAGTACTTC,CASSPPGETQYF
TRBJ2-2,-,TRBV5-1,few,TGCGCCAGCAGCTTGTTTCCGAACACCGGGGAGCTGTTTTTT,CASSLFPNTGELFF
TRBJ2-4,TRBD1,TRBV18,few,TGTGCCAGCTCACCGGGACAGCTAGCCAAAAACATTCAGTACTTC,CASSPGQLAKNIQYF
TRBJ1-4,TRBD1,TRBV7-2,-,TGTGCCAGCAGCCCCGACAGGGGAGGGGGAAAACTGTTTTTT,CASSPDRGGGKLFF
TRBJ2-7,-,TRBV7-2,few,TGTGCCAGCAGCTTCACACAGGAACGCTCCGAGCAGTACTTC,CASSFTQERSEQYF
TRBJ1-4,TRBD1,TRBV5-6,-,TGTGCCAGCAGATTGGTGGGACAGGGGGACGGAAAACTGTTTTTT,CASRLVGQGDGKLFF
TRBJ1-2,-,TRBV6-5,few,TGTGCCACCCTCCGAGACAGTAACTATGGCTACACCTTC,CATLRDSNYGYTF
TRBJ2-7,-,TRBV4-3,-,TGCGCCAGCAGGCCACCCATCTCCTACGAGCAGTACTTC,CASRPPISYEQYF
TRBJ2-1,TRBD2,TRBV5-1,-,TGCGCCAGCAGCTTGGGAGCGGGACGATACAATGAGCAGTTCTTC,CASSLGAGRYNEQFF
TRBJ2-7,-,TRBV30,-,TGTGCCTGGGATAAGGGTGCGACGGCCTACGAGCAGTACTTC,CAWDKGATAYEQYF
TRBJ2-7,-,TRBV7-2,-,TGTGCCAGCAGCTTAGTCAAGGGGGCCTACGAGCAGTACTTC,CASSLVKGAYEQYF
TRBJ1-6,TRBD1,TRBV7-2,-,TGTGCCAGCAGCAACAGGGGCTCCTATAATTCACCCCTCCACTTT,CASSNRGSYNSPLHF
TRBJ2-3,TRBD1,TRBV7-9,-,TGTGCCAGCAGCTCCGGACAGGGCACAGATACGCAGTATTTT,CASSSGQGTDTQYF
TRBJ2-1,TRBD2,TRBV7-2,few,TGTGCCAGCAGCTTACGAAGCGGGAGCTCCTACAATGAGCAGTTCTTC,CASSLRSGSSYNEQFF
TRBJ2-5,-,TRBV9,many,TGTGCCAGCAGCGTAACAGCGTACCAAGAGACCCAGTACTTC,CASSVTAYQETQYF
TRBJ2-4,-,TRBV7-2,-,TGTGCCAGCAGCTTGGGCTCAGCCAAAAACATTCAGTACTTC,CASSLGSAKNIQYF
TRBJ2-3,-,TRBV5-4,-,TGTGCCAGCAGCCTTGGACGAAGGTCCACAGATACGCAGTATTTT,CASSLGRRSTDTQYF
TRBJ1-5,TRBD1,TRBV30,few,TGTGCCTGGAGTAAGGACAGGTTCGGTGATCAGCCCCAGCATTTT,CAWSKDRFGDQPQHF
TRBJ2-7,-,TRBV19,-,TGTGCCAGTAAAGGACAGAGAGCCTACGAGCAGTACTTC,CASKGQRAYEQYF
TRBJ2-1,-,TRBV5-6,-,TGTGCCAGCAGCTTAGCATATGAGCAGTTCTTC,CASSLAYEQFF
TRBJ2-2,TRBD2,TRBV10-3,few,TGTGCCATCAGTGAGGTCGGACTAGCGTCTGCCGGGGAGCTGTTTTTT,CAISEVGLASAGELFF
TRBJ2-1,-,TRBV7-2,few,TGTGCCAGCAACCCGCGGGGCCTTAGCTCCTACAATGAGCAGTTCTTC,CASNPRGLSSYNEQFF
TRBJ2-1,TRBD2,TRBV12-5,few,TGTGCTAGTGGTCTCAGCGGGAGTAATGAGCAGTTCTTC,CASGLSGSNEQFF
TRBJ2-3,-,TRBV19,-,TGTGCCAGTAGTATACTCGGGGCCCTCCTCACAGATACGCAGTATTTT,CASSILGALLTDTQYF